The 31 T cell receptor beta chains in this list originate from one sample, sequenced in a study of vaccination and CD4 T cells after COVID-19. TCRdb recomputed calls from the PCR reads with MiXCR, one row per CDR3 protein. The sample lists some 18,000 distinct CDR3 sequences, about 60% occurring once. This sample comprised CD4+ T cells from blood, obtained after SARS-CoV-2 vaccination. The receptors derive from a human donor who had recovered from COVID-19.

This chain joins TRBV11-2 and TRBJ2-7; D ambiguous. CDR1 SGHAT and CDR2 FQNNGV come from the germline V gene. The germline V and J ends were trimmed by 5 bases and 2 bases, with 10 bases remaining between them. The CDR3 loop spans 13 amino acids. CDR3 protein: CASSLDGPYEQYF. CDR3 nucleotide sequence: TGTGCCAGCAGCCTCGACGGACCCTACGAGCAGTACTTC.

The V call is TRBV9, the J call TRBJ2-2, with D tentatively TRBD2 (7 bases). V was cut by 4 bases and J by 2 bases, with 15 bases left in between. This CDR3 spans 16 amino acids. CDR1 SGDLS and CDR2 YYNGEE come from the germline V gene. The CDR3 DNA sequence: TGTGCCAGCAGCACAGCGGGACATGCTAACACCGGGGAGCTGTTTTTT. Its protein is CASSTAGHANTGELFF.

The chain couples TRBV12-3 or TRBV12-4 to TRBJ1-1; a possible D gene is TRBD1 (5 bases). CDR3 length: 16 amino acids. Between the trimmed V and J ends, which lost 1 base and 4 bases, there was a span of 16 bases. The CDR3 protein is CASSLEAGGGGTEAFF. The CDR3 nucleotides read TGTGCCAGCAGTTTAGAAGCTGGTGGGGGGGGCACTGAAGCTTTCTTT.

This chain joins TRBV20-1 and TRBJ2-5; no definite D call. Trimming took off 4 bases at V and 0 bases at J, with 6 bases between the two ends. The CDR3 length is 12 residues. CDR1 and CDR2 from the germline V gene are DFQATT and SNEGSKA (reference sequence). DNA for the CDR3: TGCAGTGCTAAATTGAACCAAGAGACCCAGTACTTC. This translates into CSAKLNQETQYF.

This clonotype has a single count. J is TRBJ2-3 and V is TRBV20-1, with D hard to call. Trimming stripped 6 bases from V and 1 base from J, with 8 bases between. The CDR3 length is 12 residues. Germline V gene lookup returns CDR1 DFQATT and CDR2 SNEGSKA (reference sequence). CDR3 residues: CSAPSGTDTQYF. The CDR3 bases are TGCAGTGCCCCAAGTGGCACAGATACGCAGTATTTT.

This chain joins TRBV7-2 and TRBJ1-4, with D possibly being TRBD1 (5 bases). Germline V gene lookup returns CDR1 SGHTA and CDR2 FQGNSA. V was pared by 5 bases and J by 5 bases, with 15 bases between. The CDR3 covers 15 residues. The CDR3 DNA reads TGTGCCAGCAGCCGAACAGGCATGAGGAATGAAAAACTGTTTTTT. Translation: CASSRTGMRNEKLFF.

Only a few counts were recorded for this clonotype. V is TRBV6-1 and J is TRBJ2-1; tentative D call: TRBD2 (6 bases). Per the germline V gene, CDR1 is MNHNS and CDR2 is SASEGT. Trimming shortened V by 7 bases and J by 5 bases, and 15 bases separated the two germline ends. The CDR3 is 14 residues long. The CDR3 protein is CASTRLRGNNEQFF. The CDR3 bases are TGTGCCAGCACCCGATTACGGGGGAACAATGAGCAGTTCTTC.

The chain employs TRBV7-9 and TRBJ1-1, with D maybe TRBD1 (5 bases). Germline CDR1 is SEHNR and CDR2 is FQNEAQ (reference sequence). The V end was cut by 1 base, the J end by 4 bases, with 16 bases between. CDR3 length equals 16 residues. This CDR3 reads CASSLVDGAGGTEAFF. DNA of the CDR3: TGTGCCAGCAGCTTAGTTGATGGGGCTGGGGGCACTGAAGCTTTCTTT.

This clonotype was counted a few times. The rearrangement uses TRBV20-1 and TRBJ1-5, with TRBD1 matching 7 bases. CDR1 DFQATT and CDR2 SNEGSKA come from the germline V gene (reference sequence). Trimming took 5 bases from V and 3 from J; bases not matched to a gene: 10. This CDR3 is built from 15 residues. CDR3 in DNA: TGCAGTGCTGCCGATTCGGACAGGATCAATCAGCCCCAGCATTTT. Protein: CSAADSDRINQPQHF.

This clonotype was seen just once. The chain employs TRBV28 and TRBJ2-5; the D is unclear. The CDR3 spans 11 residues. The germline CDR1 and CDR2 sequences are MDHEN and SYDVKM. Trimming took 5 bases from V and 7 from J, leaving 8 bases between them. This CDR3 reads CASSLKGTQYF. The CDR3 DNA is TGTGCCAGCAGTCTCAAGGGGACCCAGTACTTC.

The chain is built from TRBV6-2 or TRBV6-3 and TRBJ1-6; 8 nucleotides align to TRBD1. In germline, CDR1 is MNHEY, CDR2 SVGEGT. The CDR3 is 15 amino acids. Trimming removed 6 bases from V and 6 bases from J; junction bases left unmatched: 7. The DNA for the CDR3 is TGTGCCAGCAGGCCGCGACAGGGGAGTAATTCACCCCTCCACTTT. It codes for CASRPRQGSNSPLHF.

The V call is TRBV2, the J call TRBJ1-2, with 9 bases lining up with TRBD1. The CDR3 has 13 residues. The V and J ends lost 7 bases and 6 bases, in that order; junction bases with no gene match: 6. Germline V CDR1 and CDR2: SNHLY, FYNNEI. In DNA form, the CDR3 reads TGTGCCAGCAAAACGGGACAGGGAGATGGCTACACCTTC. It encodes CASKTGQGDGYTF.

There are a few counts of this clonotype. The chain couples TRBV7-8 to TRBJ2-3; 11 nucleotides line up with TRBD2. Germline V lookup: CDR1 SGHVS, CDR2 FQNEAQ. The CDR3 contains 16 residues. The ends lost 4 bases at V and 0 bases at J; junction bases unmatched: 3. This CDR3 reads CASSYRTSGSTDTQYF. CDR3 DNA sequence: TGTGCCAGCAGCTATCGGACTAGCGGGAGCACAGATACGCAGTATTTT.

This clonotype turned up a few times. V is TRBV19 and J is TRBJ1-5; 7 bases align to TRBD1. Germline V CDR1 and CDR2: LNHDA, SQIVND (reference sequence). The CDR3 has 14 residues. V lost 1 base, J lost 9 bases, and 6 bases stayed unmatched. This CDR3 is CASSIGQGERPQHF. The CDR3 coding sequence is TGTGCCAGTAGTATAGGACAGGGCGAAAGGCCCCAGCATTTT. The complete variable domain, with remaining parts taken from reference TRBV19 and TRBJ1-5, reads DGGITQSPKYLFRKEGQNVTLSCEQNLNHDAMYWYRQDPGQGLRLIYYSQIVNDFQKGDIAEGYSVSREKKESFPLTVTSAQKNPTAFYLCASSIGQGERPQHFGDGTRLSIL.

The rearrangement links TRBV7-6 to TRBJ2-1, with D possibly matching TRBD2 (6 bases). Germline CDR1 and CDR2: SGHVS and FNYEAQ. Deletions cut 5 bases from V and 4 bases from J, with 24 bases between. There are 18 residues in the CDR3. This chain's CDR3 is CASSPRLMRWGEYNEQFF. In DNA, the CDR3 is TGTGCCAGCAGCCCCCGATTGATGAGATGGGGGGAATACAATGAGCAGTTCTTC. The full variable domain, completed using reference TRBV7-6 and TRBJ2-1, is GAGVSQSPRYKVTKRGQDVALRCDPISGHVSLYWYRQALGQGPEFLTYFNYEAQQDKSGLPNDRFSAERPEGSISTLTIQRTEQRDSAMYRCASSPRLMRWGEYNEQFFGPGTRLTVL.

The chain employs TRBV20-1 and TRBJ2-3, with D maybe TRBD2 (6 bases). Germline CDR1 and CDR2: DFQATT and SNEGSKA (reference sequence). V gave up 7 bases and J gave up 3 bases, with 23 bases separating them. The CDR3 runs 16 residues. The CDR3 loop reads CSDGSGSSGGTDTQYF. Written as DNA, the CDR3 is TGCAGTGACGGCAGCGGGTCTTCGGGCGGGACAGATACGCAGTATTTT.

This chain links TRBV2 with TRBJ1-6; D perhaps matches TRBD1 (5 bases). CDR1 SNHLY and CDR2 FYNNEI come from the germline V gene. The CDR3 extends over 16 amino acids. Trimming left V 8 bases short and J 0 bases short, with 14 bases between. As DNA, the CDR3 is TGTGCCAGCTCTCCCCGAGACAGCTCCTATAATTCACCCCTCCACTTT. As protein: CASSPRDSSYNSPLHF. Full variable domain (remainder filled in from reference TRBV2 and TRBJ1-6): EPEVTQTPSHQVTQMGQEVILRCVPISNHLYFYWYRQILGQKVEFLVSFYNNEISEKSEIFDDQFSVERPDGSNFTLKIRSTKLEDSAMYFCASSPRDSSYNSPLHFGNGTRLTVT.

The genes are TRBV27 and TRBJ2-7; 11 bases are a match to TRBD2. CDR3 size: 12 residues. Looked up from germline, CDR1 is MNHEY and CDR2 is SMNVEV (reference sequence). V gave up 3 bases and J gave up 12 bases; unmatched junction bases: 4. The CDR3, as DNA: TGTGCCAGCAGTTTTAGCGGGAGGGCCTGGTACTTC. This gives the protein CASSFSGRAWYF.

About this clonotype: A junction end diverges from the germline sequence, so it may reflect a read error. V usage is TRBV20-1 and J usage is TRBJ2-1; D unclear. Germline values: CDR1 DFQATT, CDR2 SNEGSKA (reference sequence). The CDR3 is 13 residues long. Here the CDR3 reads CSAKQNSDNEQFF. CDR3 nucleotide sequence: TGCAGTGCTAAACAAAACTCCGACAATGAGCAGTTCTTC.

The chain joins TRBV6-1 to TRBJ1-2; TRBD1 matches 8 bases. CDR3 length: 13 residues. CDR1 is MNHNS, CDR2 SASEGT, per germline. V lost 6 bases to trimming and J lost 9 bases; unmatched junction nucleotides: 9. DNA for the CDR3: TGTGCCAGCAGCCCGGACAGGGCTTCGCGCTACACCTTC. Protein sequence: CASSPDRASRYTF.

This sequence joins TRBV28 and TRBJ1-2; no firm D call. From germline, CDR1 is MDHEN and CDR2 SYDVKM. V lost 6 bases to trimming and J lost 8 bases, with 25 bases between them. This CDR3 has 16 amino acids. The CDR3 sequence is CASRATGFYIGSGYTF. The CDR3 DNA follows: TGTGCCAGCAGAGCAACGGGATTTTACATCGGTTCGGGCTACACCTTC.

The rearrangement uses TRBV28 and TRBJ1-5; D unclear. The V end was cut by 0 bases, the J end by 6 bases, with 9 bases between. This CDR3 region has 14 residues. Germline loops: CDR1 MDHEN, CDR2 SYDVKM. This chain's CDR3 is CASSLWKGRQPQHF. The CDR3 nucleotides are TGTGCCAGCAGTTTATGGAAGGGTCGTCAGCCCCAGCATTTT.

The chain recombines TRBV11-2 with TRBJ2-7; 7 nucleotides align to TRBD2. This CDR3 has 15 residues. V shed 5 bases, J shed 6 bases, and the junction held 13 bases outside the gene matches. Germline assignment: CDR1 SGHAT and CDR2 FQNNGV. CDR3 protein: CASSRSGSFGVEQYF. CDR3 nucleotides: TGTGCCAGCAGCCGTAGCGGGTCCTTTGGGGTCGAGCAGTACTTC.

V and J are TRBV20-1 and TRBJ2-5; maybe TRBD2 (6 bases). Per the germline V gene, CDR1 is DFQATT and CDR2 is SNEGSKA (reference sequence). The CDR3 extends over 15 amino acids. This chain's CDR3 is CSVAEPMPEQETQYF. DNA of the CDR3: TGCTCTGTAGCGGAGCCGATGCCAGAACAAGAGACCCAGTACTTC.

V usage is TRBV5-8 and J usage is TRBJ1-6, with D maybe TRBD1 (5 bases). The CDR3 consists of 14 residues. Germline CDR1 SGHTS, CDR2 YDEGEE. V was trimmed by 4 bases and J by 9 bases, leaving 14 bases between them. Here the CDR3 DNA reads TGTGCCAGCAGCCCGGGGGAAGTTTCTTCACCCCTCCACTTT. Its protein is CASSPGEVSSPLHF.

Note on this clonotype: Sequence at one end of the junction differs from germline and may be a read error. The chain carries TRBV6-2 or TRBV6-3 and TRBJ2-7, with TRBD2 identical over 8 bases. This CDR3 is built from 14 residues. Germline loops: CDR1 MNHEY, CDR2 SVGEGT. As DNA, the CDR3 is TGTGCCAGCAGGGCGATAGCGGGGAACTACGGGCAGTACTTC. Encoded protein: CASRAIAGNYGQYF.

The chain is built from TRBV15 and TRBJ2-7; no firm D call. Germline V gives CDR1 LNHNV, CDR2 YYDKDF (reference sequence). Trimming pared 1 base from V and 3 bases from J, leaving 13 bases between. CDR3 length: 15 amino acids. The CDR3 here is CATSRGRASGYEQYF. The CDR3 DNA reads as TGTGCCACCAGCAGAGGCCGGGCCTCCGGCTACGAGCAGTACTTC.

This sequence joins TRBV28 and TRBJ2-5, with D perhaps matching TRBD1 or TRBD2 (5 bases each). The CDR3 contains 16 residues. Germline V gene lookup returns CDR1 MDHEN and CDR2 SYDVKM. The V gene lost 4 bases and the J gene lost 1 base, with 16 bases spanning the gap. CDR3 residues: CASSSPLVGVQETQYF. The CDR3 nucleotides are TGTGCCAGCAGTTCCCCACTCGTGGGGGTCCAAGAGACCCAGTACTTC.

A few counts support this clonotype. The chain uses TRBV19 and TRBJ1-1; D is uncertain. CDR3 length: 13 amino acids. Per germline, CDR1 LNHDA and CDR2 SQIVND (reference sequence). Between the trimmed V and J ends, which lost 10 bases and 8 bases, there was a span of 20 bases. CDR3 amino acids: CATKETGNKEAFF. The CDR3 region has the DNA TGTGCCACCAAAGAGACCGGGAACAAAGAAGCTTTCTTT.

This chain joins TRBV18 and TRBJ1-2; 8 nucleotides agree with TRBD1. CDR1 KGHSH and CDR2 LQKENI come from the germline V gene. The CDR3 consists of 15 residues. Losses at the gene ends were 5 bases for V and 3 bases for J; bases not matched to a gene: 8. The CDR3 coding sequence is TGTGCCAGCTCATCTGGGACAGGAAGTCACTATGGCTACACCTTC. This translates into CASSSGTGSHYGYTF.

The chain uses TRBV20-1 and TRBJ1-5, with a tentative D call TRBD1 (6 bases). The CDR3 spans 14 residues. Germline CDR1 DFQATT, CDR2 SNEGSKA (reference sequence). The V and J ends lost 3 bases and 4 bases respectively, with 13 bases between them. This CDR3 is CSAREGGQNQPQHF. The CDR3 nucleotides read TGCAGTGCTAGGGAAGGGGGGCAGAATCAGCCCCAGCATTTT.